This T cell receptor beta chain was identified during a study of T cell changes during pregnancy in multiple sclerosis. Per germline, CDR1 SEHNR and CDR2 FQNEAQ (reference sequence). This CDR3 comprises 15 residues. The V gene end was trimmed by 3 bases and the J gene end by 4 bases; junction bases not matched to a gene: 5. The method was immunoSEQ multiplex PCR; TCRdb's version includes in-frame clones alone and lacks a portion of them. The table shows about 80,000 clones, with approximately 90% occurring only once. The rearrangement links TRBV7-9 to TRBJ1-5; 8 nucleotides match TRBD1. The sequences come from CD4+ T cells from peripheral blood mononuclear cells, collected before pregnancy. The sequence was obtained from a female donor with multiple sclerosis, enrolled in a pregnancy study. The CDR3 loop reads CASSFGTGFNQPQHF. In DNA form, the CDR3 reads TGTGCCAGCAGCTTCGGGACAGGTTTTAATCAGCCCCAGCATTTT.